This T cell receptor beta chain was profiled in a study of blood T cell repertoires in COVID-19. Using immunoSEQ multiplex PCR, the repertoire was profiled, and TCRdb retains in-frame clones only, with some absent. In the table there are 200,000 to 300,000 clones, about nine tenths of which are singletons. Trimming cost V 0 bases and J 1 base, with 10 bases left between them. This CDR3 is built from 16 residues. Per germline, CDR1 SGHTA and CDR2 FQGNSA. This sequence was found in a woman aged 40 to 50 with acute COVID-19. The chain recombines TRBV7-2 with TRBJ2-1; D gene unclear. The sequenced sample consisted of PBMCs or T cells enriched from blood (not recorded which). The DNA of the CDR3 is TGTGCCAGCAGCTTAGCAACAACCGTATCCTACAATGAGCAGTTCTTC. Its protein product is CASSLATTVSYNEQFF.